This TCR beta chain was obtained from a study of Graves' ophthalmopathy and Graves' hyperthyroidism. This clonotype occurred many times. There are 16 residues in the CDR3. Germline assignment: CDR1 SGHRS and CDR2 YFSETQ. V shed 4 bases and J shed 4 bases, with 20 bases lying between them. TCR beta CDR3 amplification used RNA transcripts. HTBI primers were used in a first-round RT-PCR, which preceded a second-round multiplex PCR. Each CDR3 protein gets one entry after TCRdb re-called the multiplex PCR reads with MiXCR. This sample has about 550,000 distinct CDR3 sequences, with under 40% found just once.

This sequence joins TRBV5-1 and TRBJ1-1; weak D call: TRBD1 (6 bases). Sample: peripheral blood or thyroid tissue (not recorded which). The receptor was isolated from an adult man with Graves' hyperthyroidism. CDR3 loop: CASSRGRGVDSTEAFF. The CDR3 DNA is TGCGCCAGCAGCCGTGGCAGGGGAGTGGATAGCACTGAAGCTTTCTTT.